This T cell receptor beta chain appears in the sequencing data of a study of blood T cell repertoires in COVID-19. About the study: Acute-phase and convalescent COVID-19 samples originated in the United States, Italy and Spain. T cells, B-cell-depleted T cells, or PBMCs provided the cDNA or gDNA that served as material.

This clone was seen once. The Seattle patients joined while their infection was active and were tracked longitudinally afterward. Original data processing: It was from reference gene primer amplification that nucleated cell counts were estimated. The assay was immunoSEQ multiplex PCR, and TCRdb's table has in-frame clones only and misses some. V and J calls and clone size are those listed in that table; D and trimming were worked out from the DNA. The sample yields a few hundred thousand clones, 70% to 90% seen once. Input material: peripheral blood. The sequence derives from a human donor with COVID-19, enrolled during active disease. The donor label of this sample is uncertain.

The CDR3 region is CASSLSGSQGNTQYF. Here the CDR3 DNA reads TGTGCCAGCAGCCTAAGCGGGAGTCAAGGAAATACGCAGTATTTT. The genes are TRBV6-5 and TRBJ2-3, with 8 bases that match TRBD2. CDR3 size: 15 residues. Germline-derived CDR1 and CDR2 are MNHEY and SVGAGI. The V segment lost 6 bases and the J segment 7 bases; nucleotides outside the gene matches: 12.